Presented here are 6 T cell receptor beta chains from one specimen sequenced in a study of T cell repertoires in cytomegalovirus infection. A single record per CDR3 protein comes from TCRdb applying MiXCR to the reads. The sample yields under 500,000 distinct CDR3 sequences, roughly 42% seen once. These TCRs' antigens remain unknown. This material consisted of cultured PBMCs, taken from culture after CMV antigen stimulation. The receptors stem from a human donor in good health (CMV status not recorded). Some clones in this sample may be carry-over from other donors' samples.

The chain recombines TRBV7-2 with TRBJ2-7; D gene unclear. The CDR3 totals 13 residues. V lost 3 bases, J lost 9 bases, and 15 bases lay in between. Germline CDR1 is SGHTA and CDR2 is FQGNSA. The CDR3 coding sequence is TGTGCCAGCAGCTTCCTTATCGGTCCTGGGCAGTACTTC. As protein: CASSFLIGPGQYF.

The gene calls are TRBV10-3 and TRBJ2-3; 8 bases line up with TRBD2. This CDR3 is 15 amino acids long. Germline lookup yields CDR1 ENHRY and CDR2 SYGVKD. V lost 4 bases and J lost 0; bases outside the gene matches: 3. Here the CDR3 reads CAISATSGSTDTQYF. The CDR3 DNA reads TGTGCCATCAGTGCCACTAGCGGAAGCACAGATACGCAGTATTTT.

CDR3 sequence reads: CASSPRSSGSHTDTQYF. The CDR3, as DNA: TGCGCCAGCAGCCCCCGGAGTAGCGGGAGCCACACAGATACGCAGTATTTT. The genes are TRBV4-1 and TRBJ2-3; 9 nucleotides line up with TRBD2. Germline CDR1 reads MGHRA; CDR2 reads YSYEKL. With V trimmed by 4 bases and J by 2 bases, 10 bases remained unmatched. The CDR3 is 17 residues long.

As DNA, the CDR3 is TGTGCCAGCAGCCCTCCCGGGACAGGGACCTATGGCTACACCTTC. Protein sequence: CASSPPGTGTYGYTF. This chain joins TRBV4-2 and TRBJ1-2; TRBD1 aligns across 9 bases. The CDR3 consists of 15 residues. Trimming at V came to 4 bases and at J to 4 bases, leaving 7 bases not matched to a gene. Germline CDR1 reads LGHNA; CDR2 reads YNFKEQ.

V usage is TRBV7-2 and J usage is TRBJ2-2, with a possible D match to TRBD2 (5 bases). The CDR3 spans 14 residues. Trimming took off 1 base at V and 4 bases at J, with 7 bases between the two ends. Germline values: CDR1 SGHTA, CDR2 FQGNSA. The DNA for the CDR3 is TGTGCCAGCAGCTTAGACGGGGTCACCGGGGAGCTGTTTTTT. Its protein product is CASSLDGVTGELFF.

The chain couples TRBV2 to TRBJ2-3; 12 bases map to TRBD2. This CDR3 comprises 12 residues. The V and J ends lost 6 bases and 14 bases, in that order; junction bases with no gene match: 6. Looked up from germline, CDR1 is SNHLY and CDR2 is FYNNEI. The chain's CDR3 is CASSWTSGERYF. The CDR3 DNA is TGTGCCAGCAGCTGGACTAGCGGGGAACGGTATTTT.